This TCR beta chain was obtained from a study of blood T cell repertoires in COVID-19. Study details: Italy, Spain and the United States were the sources of the convalescent and acute COVID-19 samples. T cells, B-cell-depleted T cells, or PBMCs supplied cDNA or gDNA.

The CDR3 runs 13 residues. CDR1 MGHRA and CDR2 YSYEKL come from the germline V gene. V lost 3 bases to trimming and J lost 7 bases; unmatched junction nucleotides: 4. The authors' processing: Amplification of reference gene primers was used by the study to estimate nucleated cell counts. TCRdb's copy holds only in-frame clones and misses some; the assay was immunoSEQ multiplex PCR. The V and J calls and clone size come from that table; D and trimming were worked out from the DNA. The sample lists about 70,000 clones, around nine tenths seen once, with under 15% in the top ten. The rearrangement uses TRBV4-1 and TRBJ1-2; 8 nucleotides agree with TRBD1. The TCR was taken from a woman aged 55-70 years with acute or convalescent COVID-19. The sequenced material came from peripheral blood. In DNA form, the CDR3 reads TGCGCCAGCAGCCAGGCAGGGGGCGTTGGCTACACCTTC. Translated, it gives CASSQAGGVGYTF.